What follows describes a single T cell receptor (beta chain). What it recognizes is unknown. Data came from immunoSEQ multiplex PCR; TCRdb stores just in-frame clones and leaves some out. The sample records about 79,000 clones, 70% to 75% being singletons. The sample comes from a study of vaccination effects on CD4 cells after COVID-19. Peptide-pool stimulation followed by sequencing identified expanded antigen-specific CD4+ clonotypes in the ViraFEST assay. The culture ran for 10 days before CD4+ T cells were isolated. Negative nucleocapsid antibody tests before and after vaccination confirmed no previous SARS-CoV-2 infection. V lost 3 bases and J 1 base, leaving 8 bases between the germline ends. This CDR3 has 13 residues. Germline-derived CDR1 and CDR2 are SQVTM and ANQGSEA.

This chain connects TRBV29-1 to TRBJ2-3; the D gene is possibly TRBD1 (5 bases). The clonotype was recovered from a human donor who received a COVID-19 vaccine. This sample comprised CD4+ T cells from PBMCs cultured with HCoV-229E spike peptides, obtained before COVID-19 vaccination. In nucleotides, the CDR3 is TGCAGCGTTGAGGGGCCTCGCACAGATACGCAGTATTTT. This codes for CSVEGPRTDTQYF.